The 13 T cell receptor beta chains below come from one sample, sequenced in a study of molecular identifiers for immune sequencing clone quantification. TCRdb re-called the PCR reads with MiXCR, one entry per CDR3 protein. The sample records 70,000 to 95,000 distinct CDR3 sequences, under 20% being singletons. Sequenced: naive CD8+ T cells from blood, with Jurkat cell RNA spiked in. This sample's subset: FACS-sorted CD8+CD4-CCR7+CD45RA+ naive T cells. The origin of the receptors is a human donor in good health. Some libraries in this study had Jurkat cell RNA spiked in.

This clonotype appeared a few times. The rearrangement joins TRBV7-9 to TRBJ1-2, with D possibly TRBD1 on 5 matching bases. CDR1 and CDR2 from the germline V gene are SEHNR and FQNEAQ (reference sequence). Trimming cost V 3 bases and J 8 bases, with 16 bases left between them. The CDR3 is made up of 14 amino acids. The CDR3 DNA reads TGTGCCAGCAGCTTTTCGAGATCCAGGGACGGCTACACCTTC. Translation gives CASSFSRSRDGYTF.

In its sample, this clonotype was seen many times. The chain couples TRBV5-1 to TRBJ2-7, with D tentatively TRBD1 (6 bases). The V and J ends lost 0 bases and 3 bases respectively, with 10 bases between them. CDR1 SGHRS and CDR2 YFSETQ come from the germline V gene. This CDR3 contains 14 residues. The CDR3 sequence: CASSLDRVNYEQYF. CDR3 coding DNA: TGCGCCAGCAGCTTGGACAGGGTTAACTACGAGCAGTACTTC. Full variable domain (remainder filled in from reference TRBV5-1 and TRBJ2-7): KAGVTQTPRYLIKTRGQQVTLSCSPISGHRSVSWYQQTPGQGLQFLFEYFSETQRNKGNFPGRFSGRQFSNSRSEMNVSTLELGDSALYLCASSLDRVNYEQYFGPGTRLTVT.

Points on this clonotype: Given a much more abundant clone one base away, this may be a read error. V and J are TRBV28 and TRBJ2-4; tentative D call: TRBD2 (6 bases). Germline values: CDR1 MDHEN, CDR2 SYDVKM. Trimming removed 4 bases from V and 0 bases from J, with 10 bases in between. This CDR3 has 15 amino acids. DNA for the CDR3: TGTGCCAGCAGTTACGGGGGTCTAGCCAAAAACATTCAGTACTTC. It translates to CASSYGGLAKNIQYF.

This clonotype was seen repeatedly, ten times or more. CDR3 bases: TGTGCCAGCAGAATCACAGGGAACACTGAAGCTTTCTTT. It encodes CASRITGNTEAFF. The gene calls are TRBV28 and TRBJ1-1; TRBD1 is a possible D gene (5 bases). This CDR3 has 13 amino acids. Germline CDR1 reads MDHEN; CDR2 reads SYDVKM. Trimming took off 6 bases at V and 1 base at J, with 9 bases between the two ends.

As for this clonotype: A much larger clone sits a single nucleotide away, making a read error possible. V and J are TRBV7-3 and TRBJ1-1; no clear D gene. Germline CDR1 reads SGHTA; CDR2 reads FQGTGA. The CDR3 is 12 amino acids. DNA of the CDR3: TGTGCCAACAACCCCCTGAACCCTGAAGCTTTCTTT. Protein sequence: CANNPLNPEAFF.

Many counts were recorded for this clonotype. The chain joins TRBV5-5 to TRBJ2-7; no reliable D call. Germline lookup yields CDR1 SGHKS and CDR2 YYEKEE (reference sequence). CDR3 size: 12 residues. V was trimmed by 4 bases and J by 2 bases, leaving 7 bases between them. CDR3 sequence: CASSDEAYEQYF. The CDR3 nucleotides are TGTGCCAGCAGCGATGAGGCCTACGAGCAGTACTTC.

At least ten counts were recorded for this clonotype. V and J are TRBV5-1 and TRBJ2-3; the match to TRBD2 covers 7 bases. Germline CDR1 is SGHRS and CDR2 is YFSETQ. This CDR3 region has 20 residues. V was clipped by 0 bases and J by 0 bases; unmatched bases: 16. CDR3 bases: TGCGCCAGCAGCTTGGAGGGCGCTGGGGCGGGAGCTTGGAGCACAGATACGCAGTATTTT. This codes for CASSLEGAGAGAWSTDTQYF.

This clonotype was seen many times. The J gene is TRBJ1-1, the V gene TRBV28; D is perhaps TRBD1 (5 bases). The length of the CDR3 is 14 residues. The germline V gene encodes CDR1 MDHEN and CDR2 SYDVKM. V was pared by 8 bases and J by 5 bases, with 18 bases between. The CDR3 DNA reads as TGTGCCAGCGGCGGGGGGGAGACTGAGACTGAAGCTTTCTTT. This encodes CASGGGETETEAFF. The variable domain in full, with the rest retrieved from reference TRBV28 and TRBJ1-1, is DVKVTQSSRYLVKRTGEKVFLECVQDMDHENMFWYRQDPGLGLRLIYFSYDVKMKEKGDIPEGYSVSREKKERFSLILESASTNQTSMYLCASGGGETETEAFFGQGTRLTVV.

This clonotype came up a few times. The chain joins TRBV20-1 to TRBJ2-7; the D is unclear. V was pared by 5 bases and J by 0 bases, with 11 bases between. Germline CDR1 and CDR2: DFQATT and SNEGSKA (reference sequence). CDR3 length equals 13 residues. This CDR3 reads CSALSGSSYEQYF. In DNA form, the CDR3 reads TGCAGTGCTCTCTCCGGAAGCTCCTACGAGCAGTACTTC.

This clonotype has at least ten counts. This rearrangement joins TRBV13 to TRBJ2-7, with 7 bases that match TRBD1. The CDR3 is 15 residues long. The ends lost 5 bases at V and 9 bases at J; junction bases unmatched: 16. Germline values: CDR1 PRHDT, CDR2 FYEKMQ (reference sequence). The CDR3 here is CASSPATGMADGQYF. In DNA, the CDR3 is TGTGCCAGCAGCCCAGCGACAGGGATGGCTGATGGGCAGTACTTC.

This clonotype was counted at least ten times. This chain links TRBV7-9 with TRBJ2-7, with 9 bases matching TRBD2. Germline V gives CDR1 SEHNR, CDR2 FQNEAQ (reference sequence). Trimming cost V 5 bases and J 5 bases; bases outside gene matches: 7. This CDR3 is 14 amino acids long. The CDR3 nucleotides read TGTGCCAGCAGCCGCGTGGAGCGGGGGGACGAGCAGTACTTC. It is translated as CASSRVERGDEQYF.

This clonotype was recorded many times. The V and J genes are TRBV7-9 and TRBJ2-5; D perhaps matches TRBD1 (5 bases). Germline CDR1 SEHNR, CDR2 FQNEAQ (reference sequence). Trimming removed 3 bases from V and 5 bases from J, with 10 bases in between. The length of the CDR3 is 13 residues. The CDR3, as DNA: TGTGCCAGCAGCTTCCGGCAGGGTGAGACCCAGTACTTC. Residues: CASSFRQGETQYF.

The sample holds many counts of this clonotype. The chain joins TRBV7-2 to TRBJ2-5; the D is unclear. The CDR3 covers 13 residues. Germline assignment: CDR1 SGHTA and CDR2 FQGNSA. Trimming removed 1 base from V and 1 base from J, with 4 bases in between. The CDR3 loop is CASSLELQETQYF. The CDR3 bases are TGTGCCAGCAGCTTAGAGCTCCAAGAGACCCAGTACTTC.